A selection of T cell receptor beta chains follows, all from one sample in a study of cytomegalovirus exposure and HLA in healthy donors. The protocol was immunoSEQ multiplex PCR, while the TCRdb copy is restricted to in-frame clones and leaves out a portion. The table shows more than 100,000 clones, with around 79% occurring only once. Specimen: PBMCs. Receptors were obtained from a woman aged 35 to 49 in good health and CMV-seronegative. The CDR3 runs from the conserved cysteine through the conserved F or W. D genes are given only for firm matches. For some rows the clone size is stated as once, few or many, or as a class when expanded; others skip it.

D gene: TRBD1; J gene: TRBJ1-5; clone size: NA; V gene: TRBV5-1; CDR3 DNA: TGCGCCAGCAGTCAGGGGACAGGACAAAACCAGCCCCAGCATTTT; CDR3 protein: CASSQGTGQNQPQHF
D gene: NA; J gene: TRBJ2-5; clone size: NA; V gene: TRBV19; CDR3 DNA: TGTGCCAGTAGTATTCGTGGCCCCCAAGAGACCCAGTACTTC; CDR3 protein: CASSIRGPQETQYF
D gene: NA; J gene: TRBJ2-7; clone size: NA; V gene: TRBV6-6; CDR3 DNA: TGTGCCAGCAGTTCCGGGACAACCTACGAGCAGTACTTC; CDR3 protein: CASSSGTTYEQYF
D gene: TRBD2; J gene: TRBJ2-7; clone size: few; V gene: TRBV9; CDR3 DNA: TGTGCCAGCAGCACCGGGCCGGTCGGGGGGGGCGTCTACGAGCAGTACTTC; CDR3 protein: CASSTGPVGGGVYEQYF
D gene: NA; J gene: TRBJ2-5; clone size: NA; V gene: TRBV9; CDR3 DNA: TGTGCCAGCAGCGTAGGAGGTGGGGAGACCCAGTACTTC; CDR3 protein: CASSVGGGETQYF
D gene: NA; J gene: TRBJ2-7; clone size: once; V gene: TRBV7-9; CDR3 DNA: TGTGCCAGCAGCGGAAAGGGGTGGCGGGGAACCTACGAGCAGTACTTC; CDR3 protein: CASSGKGWRGTYEQYF
D gene: TRBD1; J gene: TRBJ2-5; clone size: NA; V gene: TRBV25-1; CDR3 DNA: TGTGCCAGCAGTGACCCTCCGGGACAGATACAAGAGACCCAGTACTTC; CDR3 protein: CASSDPPGQIQETQYF
D gene: TRBD2; J gene: TRBJ2-2; clone size: NA; V gene: TRBV7-3; CDR3 DNA: TGTGCCAGCAGCACACGCGGGACTAGCGGGTCCACCGGGGAGCTGTTTTTT; CDR3 protein: CASSTRGTSGSTGELFF
D gene: TRBD2; J gene: TRBJ2-1; clone size: NA; V gene: TRBV4-2; CDR3 DNA: TGTGCCAGCAGCCGAGATAGCGGGGGGGCTGGGAATGAGCAGTTCTTC; CDR3 protein: CASSRDSGGAGNEQFF
D gene: TRBD2; J gene: TRBJ2-1; clone size: NA; V gene: TRBV7-9; CDR3 DNA: TGTGCCAGCAGCATTGGACTAGCGGAATACAATGAGCAGTTCTTC; CDR3 protein: CASSIGLAEYNEQFF
D gene: TRBD2; J gene: TRBJ2-7; clone size: NA; V gene: TRBV29-1; CDR3 DNA: TGCAGCGTTGGAACTAGCGGGAGGTCCTACGAGCAGTACTTC; CDR3 protein: CSVGTSGRSYEQYF
D gene: TRBD1; J gene: TRBJ1-6; clone size: NA; V gene: TRBV5-1; CDR3 DNA: TGCGCCAGCAGCCGGGGACAGGGGTTTCATTCACCCCTCCACTTT; CDR3 protein: CASSRGQGFHSPLHF
D gene: NA; J gene: TRBJ2-3; clone size: NA; V gene: TRBV7-3; CDR3 DNA: TGTGCCAGCAGCTTAAACGCGGGATCTAGCACAGATACGCAGTATTTT; CDR3 protein: CASSLNAGSSTDTQYF
D gene: TRBD1; J gene: TRBJ2-7; clone size: once; V gene: TRBV9; CDR3 DNA: TGTGCCAGCAGCGTAGACACCGGGACAGGGTTCTACGAGCAGTACTTC; CDR3 protein: CASSVDTGTGFYEQYF
D gene: TRBD1; J gene: TRBJ2-5; clone size: NA; V gene: TRBV7-2; CDR3 DNA: TGTGCCAGCAGCAGGACAGGGAAAGAGACCCAGTACTTC; CDR3 protein: CASSRTGKETQYF
D gene: TRBD1; J gene: TRBJ2-7; clone size: NA; V gene: TRBV2; CDR3 DNA: TGTGCCAGCAGGGGGACAGGGGGGAGGTACGAGCAGTACTTC; CDR3 protein: CASRGTGGRYEQYF
D gene: NA; J gene: TRBJ1-1; clone size: few; V gene: TRBV14; CDR3 DNA: TGTGCCAGCAGCCTGACGGTACCTGGGCTCAACACTGAAGCTTTCTTT; CDR3 protein: CASSLTVPGLNTEAFF
D gene: NA; J gene: TRBJ2-1; clone size: NA; V gene: TRBV11-2; CDR3 DNA: TGTGCCAGCAGCTCCATGGGGGGAAAGAGCTCCTACAATGAGCAGTTCTTC; CDR3 protein: CASSSMGGKSSYNEQFF
D gene: NA; J gene: TRBJ2-2; clone size: few; V gene: TRBV27; CDR3 DNA: TGTGCCAGCAGTTGGACGGGAAACACCGGGGAGCTGTTTTTT; CDR3 protein: CASSWTGNTGELFF
D gene: NA; J gene: TRBJ1-6; clone size: NA; V gene: TRBV2; CDR3 DNA: TGTGCCAGCAGTGAACTGGGACTTGATAATTCACCCCTCCACTTT; CDR3 protein: CASSELGLDNSPLHF
D gene: NA; J gene: TRBJ2-7; clone size: NA; V gene: TRBV6-6; CDR3 DNA: TGTGCCAGCAGGTCATCTACCCGGGACAACGCCTACGAGCAGTACTTC; CDR3 protein: CASRSSTRDNAYEQYF
D gene: TRBD1; J gene: TRBJ1-5; clone size: NA; V gene: TRBV7-2; CDR3 DNA: TGTGCCAGCAGCTCAGGACAGGGGGCTGTCTATCAGCCCCAGCATTTT; CDR3 protein: CASSSGQGAVYQPQHF
D gene: TRBD2; J gene: TRBJ2-7; clone size: NA; V gene: TRBV14; CDR3 DNA: TGTGCCAGCAGCCAAGGACTAGCGGGAGGGCTTGGCGAGCAGTACTTC; CDR3 protein: CASSQGLAGGLGEQYF
D gene: TRBD2; J gene: TRBJ2-5; clone size: NA; V gene: TRBV11-1; CDR3 DNA: TGTGCCAGCAGCCACACTAGCGGAGGGGGAGAGGCCCAGTACTTC; CDR3 protein: CASSHTSGGGEAQYF
D gene: TRBD2; J gene: TRBJ2-7; clone size: NA; V gene: TRBV7-9; CDR3 DNA: TGTGCCAGCAGCTCCGGGACTAGCCGATTCTACGAGCAGTACTTC; CDR3 protein: CASSSGTSRFYEQYF
D gene: NA; J gene: TRBJ2-3; clone size: NA; V gene: TRBV10-3; CDR3 DNA: TGTGCCATCAGTGAGTCTCGGGGGTCAAGGGATACGCAGTATTTT; CDR3 protein: CAISESRGSRDTQYF
D gene: NA; J gene: TRBJ2-3; clone size: NA; V gene: TRBV27; CDR3 DNA: TGTGCCAGCAGTCAACTAGGGCCAGATACGCAGTATTTT; CDR3 protein: CASSQLGPDTQYF
D gene: NA; J gene: TRBJ2-5; clone size: NA; V gene: TRBV29-1; CDR3 DNA: TGCAGCGTCGAAACAGGGATCCAAGAGACCCAGTACTTC; CDR3 protein: CSVETGIQETQYF
D gene: NA; J gene: TRBJ2-7; clone size: NA; V gene: TRBV6-5; CDR3 DNA: TGTGCCAGCAGTCAGGGTGGCTACGAGCAGTACTTC; CDR3 protein: CASSQGGYEQYF
D gene: TRBD1; J gene: TRBJ2-1; clone size: NA; V gene: TRBV6-4; CDR3 DNA: TGTGCCAGCAGTTCGGGACAGGGTCCCTACAATGAGCAGTTCTTC; CDR3 protein: CASSSGQGPYNEQFF
D gene: TRBD2; J gene: TRBJ2-5; clone size: NA; V gene: TRBV27; CDR3 DNA: TGTGCCAGCGGCCTAGCGGAACAAGAGACCCAGTACTTC; CDR3 protein: CASGLAEQETQYF
D gene: TRBD2; J gene: TRBJ2-5; clone size: NA; V gene: TRBV28; CDR3 DNA: TGCGCCAGCAGTCCTAGCGGGAGGGCCGGGGAGACCCAGTACTTC; CDR3 protein: CASSPSGRAGETQYF
D gene: TRBD2; J gene: TRBJ2-4; clone size: NA; V gene: TRBV18; CDR3 DNA: TGTGCCAGCTCACCACCGAGGACTCCCGCGGGAGACATTCAGTACTTC; CDR3 protein: CASSPPRTPAGDIQYF
D gene: NA; J gene: TRBJ2-1; clone size: NA; V gene: TRBV5-4; CDR3 DNA: TGTGCCAGCAGTTTAGGGGGAAGTTATGAGCAGTTCTTC; CDR3 protein: CASSLGGSYEQFF
D gene: TRBD1; J gene: TRBJ2-7; clone size: NA; V gene: TRBV19; CDR3 DNA: TGTGCCAGTAGTATCGGGACAGGGGGCTACGAGCAGTACTTC; CDR3 protein: CASSIGTGGYEQYF
D gene: NA; J gene: TRBJ2-2; clone size: NA; V gene: TRBV5-1; CDR3 DNA: TGCGCCAGCAGCTGGACCCTCGGAGGGGACGGGGAGCTGTTTTTT; CDR3 protein: CASSWTLGGDGELFF
D gene: NA; J gene: TRBJ1-6; clone size: NA; V gene: TRBV27; CDR3 DNA: TGTGCCAGCAGTTTATTGGCGGGGGGAGATTCACCCCTCCACTTT; CDR3 protein: CASSLLAGGDSPLHF
D gene: TRBD2; J gene: TRBJ2-3; clone size: once; V gene: TRBV4-2; CDR3 DNA: TGTGCCAGCAGCCCGGGACTAGCGGGGCGCACAGATACGCAGTATTTT; CDR3 protein: CASSPGLAGRTDTQYF
D gene: TRBD2; J gene: TRBJ2-1; clone size: NA; V gene: TRBV7-8; CDR3 DNA: TGTGCCAGCACTGTGACTAGCGCCCTCTCCTACAATGAGCAGTTCTTC; CDR3 protein: CASTVTSALSYNEQFF
D gene: NA; J gene: TRBJ2-3; clone size: NA; V gene: TRBV4-3; CDR3 DNA: TGCGCCAGCAGCCAAGACTCCCTTTCGGGCACAGATACGCAGTATTTT; CDR3 protein: CASSQDSLSGTDTQYF
D gene: TRBD1; J gene: TRBJ2-2; clone size: NA; V gene: TRBV27; CDR3 DNA: TGTGCCAGCACTAAGAACAGGGGCAACACCGGGGAGCTGTTTTTT; CDR3 protein: CASTKNRGNTGELFF
D gene: NA; J gene: TRBJ2-7; clone size: NA; V gene: TRBV2; CDR3 DNA: TGTGCCAGCAGTCGTTTGGGGGAGGTAACCTACGAGCAGTACTTC; CDR3 protein: CASSRLGEVTYEQYF
D gene: NA; J gene: TRBJ2-1; clone size: NA; V gene: TRBV7-2; CDR3 DNA: TGTGCCAGCAGCCCTAATCAGGGTGAGCAGTTCTTC; CDR3 protein: CASSPNQGEQFF
D gene: NA; J gene: TRBJ1-1; clone size: NA; V gene: TRBV28; CDR3 DNA: TGTGCCAGCAGGCAGGGTTTTTTGAGTCCGGAATGGAACACTGAAGCTTTCTTT; CDR3 protein: CASRQGFLSPEWNTEAFF
D gene: NA; J gene: TRBJ2-2; clone size: NA; V gene: TRBV30; CDR3 DNA: TGTGCCTTACAGGTTGTGATTTCCGGGGAGCTGTTTTTT; CDR3 protein: CALQVVISGELFF
D gene: NA; J gene: TRBJ2-1; clone size: NA; V gene: TRBV7-9; CDR3 DNA: TGTGCCAGCAGCCCCGGGACTCCGAGCTCCTACAATGAGCAGTTCTTC; CDR3 protein: CASSPGTPSSYNEQFF
D gene: TRBD1; J gene: TRBJ2-6; clone size: NA; V gene: TRBV7-2; CDR3 DNA: TGTGCCAGCAGCTTAGCGCGCAGAGGGACAGGGGGCGCTGGGGCCAACGTCCTGACTTTC; CDR3 protein: CASSLARRGTGGAGANVLTF
D gene: TRBD1; J gene: TRBJ2-6; clone size: NA; V gene: TRBV18; CDR3 DNA: TGTGCCAGCTCACCCACAGGGGACGGGGCCAACGTCCTGACTTTC; CDR3 protein: CASSPTGDGANVLTF
D gene: NA; J gene: TRBJ2-2; clone size: NA; V gene: TRBV28; CDR3 DNA: TGTGCCAGCAGTTTATCTCTCGCAGTCGGGGAGCTGTTTTTT; CDR3 protein: CASSLSLAVGELFF
D gene: TRBD1; J gene: TRBJ1-2; clone size: NA; V gene: TRBV2; CDR3 DNA: TGTGCCAGCAGGGCAACCGGGACAGGGAACTATGGCTACACCTTC; CDR3 protein: CASRATGTGNYGYTF
D gene: NA; J gene: TRBJ2-1; clone size: NA; V gene: TRBV2; CDR3 DNA: TGTGCCAGCAGTACACTAGGGACTGGCTACAATGAGCAGTTCTTC; CDR3 protein: CASSTLGTGYNEQFF
D gene: TRBD1; J gene: TRBJ2-5; clone size: few; V gene: TRBV7-6; CDR3 DNA: TGTGCCAGCAGCCCCACCGGGACAGGGGGCCGCGAGACCCAGTACTTC; CDR3 protein: CASSPTGTGGRETQYF
D gene: NA; J gene: TRBJ1-3; clone size: NA; V gene: TRBV27; CDR3 DNA: TGTGCCAGCAGTTCCCCCGGGGGATCCATATATTTT; CDR3 protein: CASSSPGGSIYF
D gene: TRBD2; J gene: TRBJ2-7; clone size: NA; V gene: TRBV10-3; CDR3 DNA: TGTGCCATCAGTGAGCGACCATCTTGGGAGGGTTGCGAGCAGTACTTC; CDR3 protein: CAISERPSWEGCEQYF
D gene: TRBD2; J gene: TRBJ2-3; clone size: NA; V gene: TRBV4-2; CDR3 DNA: TGTGCCAGCAGCCAAGGCTGGACTAGCGGGGGAATAAGCACAGATACGCAGTATTTT; CDR3 protein: CASSQGWTSGGISTDTQYF
D gene: TRBD1; J gene: TRBJ2-5; clone size: NA; V gene: TRBV5-1; CDR3 DNA: TGCGCCAGCAGCCCGAACACAGGGGGCGGCGAGACCCAGTACTTC; CDR3 protein: CASSPNTGGGETQYF
D gene: TRBD2; J gene: TRBJ2-7; clone size: NA; V gene: TRBV6-5; CDR3 DNA: TGTGCCAGCAGTTACTCGGGACTAGCCGCCTACGAGCAGTACTTC; CDR3 protein: CASSYSGLAAYEQYF
D gene: TRBD1; J gene: TRBJ2-7; clone size: NA; V gene: TRBV7-2; CDR3 DNA: TGTGCCAGCAGCCCCCAGGGACAGGGGGCGGTTTACGAGCAGTACTTC; CDR3 protein: CASSPQGQGAVYEQYF
D gene: TRBD2; J gene: TRBJ2-1; clone size: NA; V gene: TRBV9; CDR3 DNA: TGTGCCAGCAGCGTAGGGGGGGGAGCCTACAATGAGCAGTTCTTC; CDR3 protein: CASSVGGGAYNEQFF
D gene: NA; J gene: TRBJ2-3; clone size: NA; V gene: TRBV9; CDR3 DNA: TGTGCCAGCAGCGTAGCGGCGGGGCCAGATACGCAGTATTTT; CDR3 protein: CASSVAAGPDTQYF